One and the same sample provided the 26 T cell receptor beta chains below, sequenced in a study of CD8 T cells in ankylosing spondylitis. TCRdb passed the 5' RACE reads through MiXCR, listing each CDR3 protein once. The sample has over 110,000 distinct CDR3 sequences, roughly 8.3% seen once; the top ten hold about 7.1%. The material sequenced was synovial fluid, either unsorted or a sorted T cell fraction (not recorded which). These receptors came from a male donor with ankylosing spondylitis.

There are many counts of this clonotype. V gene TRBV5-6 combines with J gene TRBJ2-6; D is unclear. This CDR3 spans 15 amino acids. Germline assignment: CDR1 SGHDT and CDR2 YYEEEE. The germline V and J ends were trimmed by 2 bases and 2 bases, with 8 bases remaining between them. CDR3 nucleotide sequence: TGTGCCAGCAGCTTTAGGGTAGCTGGGGCCAACGTCCTGACTTTC. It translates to CASSFRVAGANVLTF.

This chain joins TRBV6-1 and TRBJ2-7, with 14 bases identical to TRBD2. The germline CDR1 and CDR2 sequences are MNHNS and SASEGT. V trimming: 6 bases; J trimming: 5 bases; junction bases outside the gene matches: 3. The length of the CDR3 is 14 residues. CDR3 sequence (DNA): TGTGCCAGCAGGGGGACTAGCGGGGGTCACGAGCAGTACTTC. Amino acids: CASRGTSGGHEQYF.

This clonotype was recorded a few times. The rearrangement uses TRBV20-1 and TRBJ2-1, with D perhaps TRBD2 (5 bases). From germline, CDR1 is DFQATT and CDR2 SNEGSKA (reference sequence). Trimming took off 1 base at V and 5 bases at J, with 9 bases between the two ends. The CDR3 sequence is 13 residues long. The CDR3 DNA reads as TGCAGTGCTAGAGTAGCGCCACACAATGAGCAGTTCTTC. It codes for CSARVAPHNEQFF.

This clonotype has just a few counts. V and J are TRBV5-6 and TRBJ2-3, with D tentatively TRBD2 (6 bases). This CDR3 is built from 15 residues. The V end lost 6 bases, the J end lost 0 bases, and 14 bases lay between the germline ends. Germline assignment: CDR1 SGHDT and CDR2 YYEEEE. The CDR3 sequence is CASNFGTLSTDTQYF. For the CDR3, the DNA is TGTGCCAGCAACTTCGGGACTCTCAGCACAGATACGCAGTATTTT. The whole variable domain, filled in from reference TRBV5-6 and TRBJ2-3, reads DAGVTQSPTHLIKTRGQQVTLRCSPKSGHDTVSWYQQALGQGPQFIFQYYEEEERQRGNFPDRFSGHQFPNYSSELNVNALLLGDSALYLCASNFGTLSTDTQYFGPGTRLTVL.

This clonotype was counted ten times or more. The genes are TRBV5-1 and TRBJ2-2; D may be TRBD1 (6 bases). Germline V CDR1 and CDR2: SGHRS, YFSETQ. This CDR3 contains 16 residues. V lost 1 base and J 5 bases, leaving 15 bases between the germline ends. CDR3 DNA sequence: TGCGCCAGCAGCTTGTCGAGGGGGAAGAGGACCGGGGAGCTGTTTTTT. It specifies CASSLSRGKRTGELFF. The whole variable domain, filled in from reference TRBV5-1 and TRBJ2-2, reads KAGVTQTPRYLIKTRGQQVTLSCSPISGHRSVSWYQQTPGQGLQFLFEYFSETQRNKGNFPGRFSGRQFSNSRSEMNVSTLELGDSALYLCASSLSRGKRTGELFFGEGSRLTVL.

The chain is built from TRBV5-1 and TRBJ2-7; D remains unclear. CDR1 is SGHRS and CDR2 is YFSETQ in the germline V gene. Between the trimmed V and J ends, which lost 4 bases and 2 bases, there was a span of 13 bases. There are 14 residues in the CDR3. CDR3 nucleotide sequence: TGCGCCAGCAGCCCAACTAATGAGCCCTACGAGCAGTACTTC. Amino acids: CASSPTNEPYEQYF.

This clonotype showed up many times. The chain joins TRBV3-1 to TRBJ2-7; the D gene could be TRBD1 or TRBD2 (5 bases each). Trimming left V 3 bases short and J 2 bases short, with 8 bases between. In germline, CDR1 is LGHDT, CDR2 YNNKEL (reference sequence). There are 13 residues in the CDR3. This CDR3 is CASSQGPPYEQYF. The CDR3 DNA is TGTGCCAGCAGCCAGGGACCCCCCTACGAGCAGTACTTC.

CDR3 amino acids: CASSDSAEIYEQYF. For the CDR3, the DNA is TGTGCCAGCAGCGATTCGGCGGAGATTTACGAGCAGTACTTC. The V call is TRBV11-2, the J call TRBJ2-7, with unresolved D. The germline V gene has CDR1 SGHAT and CDR2 FQNNGV. The CDR3 is made up of 14 amino acids. Trimming shortened V by 5 bases and J by 4 bases, and 15 bases separated the two germline ends.

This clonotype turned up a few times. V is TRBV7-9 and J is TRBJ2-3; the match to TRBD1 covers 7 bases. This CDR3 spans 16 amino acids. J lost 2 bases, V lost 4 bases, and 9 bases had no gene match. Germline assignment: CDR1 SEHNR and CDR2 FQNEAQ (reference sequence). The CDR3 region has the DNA TGTGCCAGCAGCTCCGGACAGGCAAAATTCACAGATACGCAGTATTTT. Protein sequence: CASSSGQAKFTDTQYF.

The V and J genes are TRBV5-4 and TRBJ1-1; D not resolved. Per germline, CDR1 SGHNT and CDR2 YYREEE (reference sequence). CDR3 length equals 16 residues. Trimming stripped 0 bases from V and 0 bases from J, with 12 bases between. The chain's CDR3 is CASSLGLEQLNTEAFF. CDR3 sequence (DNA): TGTGCCAGCAGCTTGGGTTTGGAACAGCTGAACACTGAAGCTTTCTTT. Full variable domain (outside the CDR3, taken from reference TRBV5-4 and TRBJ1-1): ETGVTQSPTHLIKTRGQQVTLRCSSQSGHNTVSWYQQALGQGPQFIFQYYREEENGRGNFPPRFSGLQFPNYSSELNVNALELDDSALYLCASSLGLEQLNTEAFFGQGTRLTVV.

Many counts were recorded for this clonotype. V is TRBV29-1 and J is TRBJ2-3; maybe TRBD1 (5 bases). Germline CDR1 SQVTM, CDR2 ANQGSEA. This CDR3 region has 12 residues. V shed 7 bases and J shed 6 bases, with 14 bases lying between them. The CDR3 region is CSDRQSSDTQYF. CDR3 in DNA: TGCAGCGATAGACAGTCTTCCGATACGCAGTATTTT.

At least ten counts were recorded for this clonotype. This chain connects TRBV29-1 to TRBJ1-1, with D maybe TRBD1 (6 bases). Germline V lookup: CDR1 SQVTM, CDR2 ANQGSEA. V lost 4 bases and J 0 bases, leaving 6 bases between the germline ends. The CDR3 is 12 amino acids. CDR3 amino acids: CSVGQVNTEAFF. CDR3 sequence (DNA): TGCAGCGTTGGACAGGTGAACACTGAAGCTTTCTTT. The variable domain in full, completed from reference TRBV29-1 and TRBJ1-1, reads SAVISQKPSRDICQRGTSLTIQCQVDSQVTMMFWYRQQPGQSLTLIATANQGSEATYESGFVIDKFPISRPNLTFSTLTVSNMSPEDSSIYLCSVGQVNTEAFFGQGTRLTVV.

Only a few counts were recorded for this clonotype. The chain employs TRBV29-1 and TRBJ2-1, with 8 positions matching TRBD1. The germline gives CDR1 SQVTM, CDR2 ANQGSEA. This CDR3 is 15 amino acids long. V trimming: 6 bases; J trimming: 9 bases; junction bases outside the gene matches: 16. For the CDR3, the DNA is TGCAGCGTCACACTCTCGGACAGGGATCCCCTTGAGCAGTTCTTC. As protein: CSVTLSDRDPLEQFF.

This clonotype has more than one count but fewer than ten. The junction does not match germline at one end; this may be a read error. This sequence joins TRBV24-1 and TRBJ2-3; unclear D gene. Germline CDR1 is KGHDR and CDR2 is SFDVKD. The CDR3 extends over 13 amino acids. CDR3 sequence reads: CATGEDSTDTQYF. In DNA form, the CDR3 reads TGTGCCACCGGTGAAGACAGCACAGATACGCAGTATTTT.

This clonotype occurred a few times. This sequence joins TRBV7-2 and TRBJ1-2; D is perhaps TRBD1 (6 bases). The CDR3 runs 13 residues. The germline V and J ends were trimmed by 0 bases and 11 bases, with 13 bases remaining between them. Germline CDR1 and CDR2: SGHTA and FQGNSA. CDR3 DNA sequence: TGTGCCAGCAGCTTAGCGCAGGGGATAGGTTACACCTTC. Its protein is CASSLAQGIGYTF.

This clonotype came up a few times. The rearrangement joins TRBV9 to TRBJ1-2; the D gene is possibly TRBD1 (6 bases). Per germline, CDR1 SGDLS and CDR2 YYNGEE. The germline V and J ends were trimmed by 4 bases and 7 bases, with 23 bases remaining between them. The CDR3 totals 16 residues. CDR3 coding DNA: TGTGCCAGCAGCCCAGGACAGACCGCCTCCCCGACTGGCTACACCTTC. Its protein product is CASSPGQTASPTGYTF.

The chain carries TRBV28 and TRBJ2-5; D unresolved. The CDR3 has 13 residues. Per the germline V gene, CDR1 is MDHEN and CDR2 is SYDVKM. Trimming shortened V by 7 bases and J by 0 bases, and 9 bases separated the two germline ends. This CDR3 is CASNLGYQETQYF. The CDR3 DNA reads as TGTGCCAGCAACCTCGGGTACCAAGAGACCCAGTACTTC.

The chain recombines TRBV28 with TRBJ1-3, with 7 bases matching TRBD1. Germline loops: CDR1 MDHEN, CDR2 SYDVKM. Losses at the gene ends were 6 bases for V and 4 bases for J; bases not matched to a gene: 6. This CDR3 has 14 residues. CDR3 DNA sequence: TGTGCCAGCAGGCCAACAGGGGCGGGAAACACCATATATTTT. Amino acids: CASRPTGAGNTIYF.

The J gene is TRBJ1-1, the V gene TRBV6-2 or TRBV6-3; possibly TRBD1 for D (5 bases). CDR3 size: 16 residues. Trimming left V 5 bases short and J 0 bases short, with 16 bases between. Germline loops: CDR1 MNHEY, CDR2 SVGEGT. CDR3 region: CASSRADGTMNTEAFF. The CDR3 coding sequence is TGTGCCAGCAGTAGGGCGGACGGGACGATGAACACTGAAGCTTTCTTT.

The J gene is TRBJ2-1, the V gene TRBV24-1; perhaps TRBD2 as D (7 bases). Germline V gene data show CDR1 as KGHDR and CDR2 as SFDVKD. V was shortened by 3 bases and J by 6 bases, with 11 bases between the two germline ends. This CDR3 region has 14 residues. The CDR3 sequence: CATSDPRGPNEQFF. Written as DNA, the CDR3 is TGTGCCACCAGTGATCCGCGGGGGCCCAATGAGCAGTTCTTC.

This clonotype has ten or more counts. CDR3 region: CASSVETGTSTDTQYF. The DNA for the CDR3 is TGCGCCAGCAGCGTCGAGACAGGGACTAGCACAGATACGCAGTATTTT. The chain carries TRBV5-1 and TRBJ2-3, with D perhaps TRBD1 (7 bases). Between the trimmed V and J ends, which lost 4 bases and 0 bases, there was a span of 15 bases. The CDR3 totals 16 residues. Germline V gene lookup returns CDR1 SGHRS and CDR2 YFSETQ.

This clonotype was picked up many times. CDR3 sequence (DNA): TGTGCCAGCAGCTGGAACCCGAGCTACGAGCAGTACTTC. It specifies CASSWNPSYEQYF. V is TRBV7-2 and J is TRBJ2-7, with D unclear. Germline lookup yields CDR1 SGHTA and CDR2 FQGNSA. V was pared by 4 bases and J by 3 bases, with 10 bases between. The CDR3 has 13 amino acids.

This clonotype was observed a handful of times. DNA for the CDR3: TGCAGTGCCCTTCTAGCGGGAGGTTACAATGAGCAGTTCTTC. It translates to CSALLAGGYNEQFF. The rearrangement links TRBV20-1 to TRBJ2-1; 11 nucleotides line up with TRBD2. This CDR3 comprises 14 residues. Germline V lookup: CDR1 DFQATT, CDR2 SNEGSKA (reference sequence). V lost 6 bases and J lost 4; bases outside the gene matches: 5.

The CDR3 DNA reads TGTGCCAGCTCGGCCCTCCAGGGGGCCAACGAGCAGTACTTC. Encoded protein: CASSALQGANEQYF. The chain couples TRBV18 to TRBJ2-7; TRBD1 agrees at 8 bases. CDR3 size: 14 residues. The V and J ends lost 6 bases and 5 bases, in that order; junction bases with no gene match: 9. CDR1 and CDR2 (germline): KGHSH, LQKENI.

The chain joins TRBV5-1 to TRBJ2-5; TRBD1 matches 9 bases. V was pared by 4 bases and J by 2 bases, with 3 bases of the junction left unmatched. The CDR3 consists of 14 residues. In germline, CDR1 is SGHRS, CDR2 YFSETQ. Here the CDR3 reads CASSAGTGQETQYF. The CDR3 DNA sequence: TGCGCCAGCAGCGCGGGGACAGGGCAAGAGACCCAGTACTTC.

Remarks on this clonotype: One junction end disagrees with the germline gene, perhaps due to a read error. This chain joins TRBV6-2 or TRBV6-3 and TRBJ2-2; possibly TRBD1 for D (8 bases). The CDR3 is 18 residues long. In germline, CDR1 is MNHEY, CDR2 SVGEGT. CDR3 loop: CAISYSPYGQGGVGELFF. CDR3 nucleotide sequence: TGTGCCATCAGTTACTCCCCGTACGGACAGGGAGGGGTCGGGGAGCTGTTTTTT.